Following are 29 T cell receptor beta chains from one sample sequenced in a study of blood T cell repertoires in COVID-19. The protocol was immunoSEQ multiplex PCR, while the TCRdb copy is restricted to in-frame clones and leaves out a portion. The sample records 200,000 to 300,000 clones, approximately 87% being singletons. The sample consisted of peripheral blood. The receptor source for this set is a human donor in a cohort sampled during active COVID-19.

The chain uses TRBV2 and TRBJ2-5; 9 bases match TRBD1. This CDR3 contains 16 residues. With V trimmed by 7 bases and J by 5 bases, 14 bases remained unmatched. CDR1 and CDR2 (germline): SNHLY, FYNNEI. The CDR3 DNA is TGTGCCAGCAAGCGTAGAGGACAGGGGTATATGGAGACCCAGTACTTC. Its protein product is CASKRRGQGYMETQYF. The full variable domain, its missing parts supplied by reference TRBV2 and TRBJ2-5, is EPEVTQTPSHQVTQMGQEVILRCVPISNHLYFYWYRQILGQKVEFLVSFYNNEISEKSEIFDDQFSVERPDGSNFTLKIRSTKLEDSAMYFCASKRRGQGYMETQYFGPGTRLLVL.

The chain has TRBV12-3 or TRBV12-4 and TRBJ2-1; TRBD1 agrees at 8 bases. There are 13 residues in the CDR3. With 6 bases clipped from V and 7 bases from J, the junction kept 5 bases outside the gene matches. CDR3 loop: CASSLTGVNEQFF. CDR3 DNA: TGTGCCAGCAGCTTGACAGGGGTGAATGAGCAGTTCTTC.

The chain combines TRBV5-1 with TRBJ2-3; a possible D gene is TRBD2 (6 bases). Trimming cost V 2 bases and J 2 bases, with 12 bases left between them. This CDR3 is 15 amino acids long. The V gene's germline CDR1 is SGHRS and CDR2 YFSETQ. The CDR3 sequence is CASSLVAGTTDTQYF. DNA of the CDR3: TGCGCCAGCAGCTTAGTGGCGGGGACCACAGATACGCAGTATTTT. Supplemented by reference TRBV5-1 and TRBJ2-3, the full variable domain reads KAGVTQTPRYLIKTRGQQVTLSCSPISGHRSVSWYQQTPGQGLQFLFEYFSETQRNKGNFPGRFSGRQFSNSRSEMNVSTLELGDSALYLCASSLVAGTTDTQYFGPGTRLTVL.

J is TRBJ1-1 and V is TRBV3-1 (or the pseudogene TRBV3-2), with D possibly TRBD1 on 6 matching bases. There are 12 residues in the CDR3. V lost 4 bases and J 7 bases, leaving 10 bases between the germline ends. CDR1 is LGHDT, CDR2 YNNKEL, per germline (reference sequence). This CDR3 is CASSRRTDEAFF. The CDR3 DNA reads as TGTGCCAGCAGCCGAAGGACAGATGAAGCTTTCTTT.

The chain recombines TRBV5-1 with TRBJ2-1, with D perhaps TRBD1 (6 bases). The CDR3 totals 13 residues. V dropped 4 bases and J dropped 10 bases, with 15 bases sitting between them. The germline V gene has CDR1 SGHRS and CDR2 YFSETQ. DNA for the CDR3: TGCGCCAGCAGCAGCAACAGGGAACGCGAGCAGTTCTTC. Translating it yields CASSSNREREQFF.

Only one count was recorded for this clone. The V gene is TRBV28, the J gene TRBJ1-2, with 10 bases identical to TRBD1. Per germline, CDR1 MDHEN and CDR2 SYDVKM. The CDR3 length is 15 residues. J lost 9 bases, V lost 1 base, and 8 bases had no gene match. CDR3 nucleotide sequence: TGTGCCAGCAGTTTATTAGGGACAGGGGAAGGGAGCTACACCTTC. This gives the protein CASSLLGTGEGSYTF.

The J gene is TRBJ1-5, the V gene TRBV19; 10 nucleotides line up with TRBD1. Looked up from germline, CDR1 is LNHDA and CDR2 is SQIVND (reference sequence). CDR3 length: 18 residues. V shed 4 bases and J 0 bases; nucleotides not matched to a gene: 9. The chain's CDR3 is CASSRDRGNGVSNQPQHF. CDR3 sequence (DNA): TGTGCCAGTAGTAGGGACAGGGGTAATGGGGTTAGCAATCAGCCCCAGCATTTT.

J is TRBJ2-7 and V is TRBV18, with 11 nucleotides matching TRBD2. Germline assignment: CDR1 KGHSH and CDR2 LQKENI. Trimming at V came to 3 bases and at J to 3 bases, leaving 7 bases not matched to a gene. The CDR3 loop spans 16 amino acids. The CDR3 reads CASSPQLAGAYYEQYF. The CDR3 coding sequence is TGTGCCAGCTCACCCCAACTAGCGGGAGCGTACTACGAGCAGTACTTC.

As to this clone: Being one base from a much bigger clone, this may be a read error. The chain couples TRBV28 to TRBJ1-1; D unresolved. Germline V gene lookup returns CDR1 MDHEN and CDR2 SYDVKM. The CDR3 is 11 residues long. The V end lost 6 bases, the J end lost 1 base, and 3 bases lay between the germline ends. CDR3 residues: CASSGNTEAFF. The CDR3 region has the DNA TGTGCCAGCAGCGGGAACACTGAAGCTTTCTTT.

This clone showed up just a few times. The V gene is TRBV24-1, the J gene TRBJ2-3; D may be TRBD2 (5 bases). Trimming took 0 bases from V and 6 from J, leaving 18 bases between them. This CDR3 has 17 residues. Germline CDR1 and CDR2: KGHDR and SFDVKD. CDR3: CATSDLGRPEGEDTQYF. The CDR3 DNA reads as TGTGCCACCAGTGATTTGGGGAGACCCGAAGGCGAGGATACGCAGTATTTT.

The V call is TRBV6-1, the J call TRBJ1-6; 7 bases fit TRBD1. V lost 4 bases, J lost 7 bases, and 10 bases stayed unmatched. The CDR3 loop spans 16 amino acids. Germline CDR1 is MNHNS and CDR2 is SASEGT. The CDR3 DNA reads as TGTGCCAGCAGTGCCCAGTTTGGACAGGCGAATTCACCCCTCCACTTT. Its protein product is CASSAQFGQANSPLHF.

The chain joins TRBV27 to TRBJ1-2; TRBD1 might be the D (6 bases). V was shortened by 6 bases and J by 6 bases, with 32 bases between the two germline ends. CDR1 and CDR2 (germline): MNHEY, SMNVEV (reference sequence). CDR3 length: 19 amino acids. The CDR3 sequence is CASRGRGLTQGNGQNGYTF. The CDR3 DNA is TGTGCCAGCAGAGGCAGGGGTTTAACACAGGGTAACGGGCAGAATGGCTACACCTTC.

The chain carries TRBV27 and TRBJ2-7; tentative D call: TRBD2 (6 bases). The CDR3 spans 14 residues. CDR1 is MNHEY and CDR2 is SMNVEV in the germline V gene (reference sequence). V was shortened by 10 bases and J by 3 bases, with 19 bases between the two germline ends. CDR3 DNA: TGTGCCACCAAGAAGGGGACTCCGAACTACGAGCAGTACTTC. As protein: CATKKGTPNYEQYF.

The rearrangement links TRBV27 to TRBJ2-3; 10 nucleotides line up with TRBD2. This CDR3 is built from 16 residues. Germline V gene lookup returns CDR1 MNHEY and CDR2 SMNVEV (reference sequence). V shed 6 bases, J shed 4 bases, and the junction held 10 bases outside the gene matches. The CDR3 region is CASSQRIAGGSDTQYF. The CDR3 DNA reads as TGTGCCAGCAGCCAACGAATAGCGGGGGGCTCAGATACGCAGTATTTT.

The chain uses TRBV7-2 and TRBJ1-1; 7 nucleotides line up with TRBD1. There are 13 residues in the CDR3. Germline CDR1 SGHTA, CDR2 FQGNSA. The V segment lost 6 bases and the J segment 5 bases; nucleotides outside the gene matches: 6. The CDR3 region is CASRRQGRTEAFF. Here the CDR3 DNA reads TGTGCCAGCAGGAGACAGGGAAGGACTGAAGCTTTCTTT.

The gene calls are TRBV3-1 (or the pseudogene TRBV3-2) and TRBJ1-6, with D unclear. The ends were cut back, 4 bases at V and 7 bases at J, with 8 bases in the middle. The CDR3 sequence is 13 residues long. Germline CDR1 and CDR2: LGHDT and YNNKEL (reference sequence). Written as DNA, the CDR3 is TGTGCCAGCAGCCCTTTACAGAATTCACCCCTCCACTTT. Its protein is CASSPLQNSPLHF.

The chain is built from TRBV2 and TRBJ1-2; the D gene is possibly TRBD1 (6 bases). CDR3 length equals 14 residues. CDR1 is SNHLY and CDR2 is FYNNEI in the germline V gene. Trimming left V 6 bases short and J 2 bases short, with 13 bases between. The CDR3 coding sequence is TGTGCCAGCAGACTACAGGGTTTGAACTATGGCTACACCTTC. This gives the protein CASRLQGLNYGYTF. Based on the CDR3 plus reference TRBV2 and TRBJ1-2, the full variable domain is EPEVTQTPSHQVTQMGQEVILRCVPISNHLYFYWYRQILGQKVEFLVSFYNNEISEKSEIFDDQFSVERPDGSNFTLKIRSTKLEDSAMYFCASRLQGLNYGYTFGSGTRLTVV.

This clone was detected a few times. The chain is built from TRBV5-5 and TRBJ1-6, with D possibly matching TRBD1 (6 bases). V was clipped by 4 bases and J by 9 bases, with 17 bases between them. The CDR3 consists of 15 residues. The germline V gene encodes CDR1 SGHKS and CDR2 YYEKEE (reference sequence). CDR3 protein: CASSRSQGSGSPLHF. In nucleotides, the CDR3 is TGTGCCAGCAGCCGTTCGCAGGGGTCTGGTTCACCCCTCCACTTT. Full variable domain (missing parts from reference TRBV5-5 and TRBJ1-6): DAGVTQSPTHLIKTRGQQVTLRCSPISGHKSVSWYQQVLGQGPQFIFQYYEKEERGRGNFPDRFSARQFPNYSSELNVNALLLGDSALYLCASSRSQGSGSPLHFGNGTRLTVT.

The chain employs TRBV5-4 and TRBJ2-7, with no clear D. Germline CDR1 is SGHNT and CDR2 is YYREEE (reference sequence). The CDR3 length is 14 residues. Between the trimmed V and J ends, which lost 0 bases and 0 bases, there was a span of 7 bases. The CDR3 is CASSLDSSSYEQYF. CDR3 coding DNA: TGTGCCAGCAGCTTGGACAGTAGCTCCTACGAGCAGTACTTC.

The V call is TRBV5-1, the J call TRBJ1-1; D is undetermined. Germline V gene data show CDR1 as SGHRS and CDR2 as YFSETQ. Trimming pared 0 bases from V and 0 bases from J, leaving 12 bases between. CDR3 length equals 16 residues. CDR3 in amino acids: CASSLDGELMNTEAFF. The CDR3 DNA sequence: TGCGCCAGCAGCTTGGACGGCGAACTAATGAACACTGAAGCTTTCTTT.

The V gene is TRBV6-5, the J gene TRBJ2-5; 8 bases line up with TRBD1. Germline CDR1 is MNHEY and CDR2 is SVGAGI. The CDR3 runs to 14 residues. The V gene end was trimmed by 6 bases and the J gene end by 4 bases; junction bases not matched to a gene: 7. CDR3 coding DNA: TGTGCCAGCAGAAGACAGGGGAGAGGAGAGACCCAGTACTTC. Residues: CASRRQGRGETQYF.

The rearrangement links TRBV3-1 (or the pseudogene TRBV3-2) to TRBJ2-3, with 10 bases aligning to TRBD1. The V segment lost 0 bases and the J segment 3 bases; nucleotides outside the gene matches: 3. The CDR3 runs to 16 residues. Germline V gene sequence: CDR1 LGHDT, CDR2 YNNKEL (reference sequence). The DNA for the CDR3 is TGTGCCAGCAGCCAAGATCGGGACAGGGGTACAGATACGCAGTATTTT. This gives the protein CASSQDRDRGTDTQYF.

The chain carries TRBV29-1 and TRBJ2-1, with 9 bases that match TRBD2. The CDR3 runs 18 residues. The V gene end was trimmed by 2 bases and the J gene end by 6 bases; junction bases not matched to a gene: 17. Germline CDR1 reads SQVTM; CDR2 reads ANQGSEA. The CDR3 region has the DNA TGCAGCGTTGAACTTCCTATGGGACTAGCAGGATTCTCCAATGAGCAGTTCTTC. The encoded protein is CSVELPMGLAGFSNEQFF.

The CDR3 region has the DNA TGCGCCAGCAGCCAAAGGGGACTAGCGGGGAACATTCAGTACTTC. Translating gives CASSQRGLAGNIQYF. The rearrangement uses TRBV4-3 and TRBJ2-4; TRBD2 matches 13 bases. Germline V gene lookup returns CDR1 LGHNA and CDR2 YSLEER. There are 15 residues in the CDR3. The J segment lost 7 bases and the V segment lost 2 bases, leaving 2 bases of the junction unmatched.

This chain connects TRBV11-3 to TRBJ2-7; D is ambiguous. The CDR3 runs 13 residues. From germline, CDR1 is SGHNT and CDR2 YENEEA. V gave up 1 base and J gave up 1 base, with 5 bases separating them. As DNA, the CDR3 is TGTGCCAGCAGCTTAGGGCAGTCCTACGAGCAGTACTTC. The encoded protein is CASSLGQSYEQYF.

The chain employs TRBV6-5 and TRBJ2-5, with 9 bases identical to TRBD1. Germline values: CDR1 MNHEY, CDR2 SVGAGI. The CDR3 covers 13 residues. The trim removed 8 bases at V and 4 bases at J, leaving 5 bases unmatched. The CDR3 is CASHRGLAETQYF. In nucleotides, the CDR3 is TGTGCCAGCCACAGGGGGCTGGCAGAGACCCAGTACTTC.

This clone came up a few times. The J gene is TRBJ1-2, the V gene TRBV6-2 or TRBV6-3, with 12 nucleotides matching TRBD1. The germline CDR1 and CDR2 sequences are MNHEY and SVGEGT. J was trimmed by 5 bases and V by 6 bases; bases with no gene match: 16. This CDR3 region has 18 residues. The CDR3 sequence is CASSPRPGQGAYWYGYTF. In DNA form, the CDR3 reads TGTGCCAGCAGCCCTCGCCCGGGACAGGGGGCATATTGGTATGGCTACACCTTC.

J is TRBJ2-6 and V is TRBV29-1; possible D gene TRBD1, 6 bases. CDR1 SQVTM and CDR2 ANQGSEA come from the germline V gene. V was cut by 4 bases and J by 2 bases, with 9 bases left in between. The CDR3 has 14 residues. The CDR3 sequence: CSVVQGTGANVLTF. As DNA, the CDR3 is TGCAGCGTTGTACAGGGTACTGGGGCCAACGTCCTGACTTTC. Using reference TRBV29-1 and TRBJ2-6 for the parts outside the CDR3, the full variable domain is SAVISQKPSRDICQRGTSLTIQCQVDSQVTMMFWYRQQPGQSLTLIATANQGSEATYESGFVIDKFPISRPNLTFSTLTVSNMSPEDSSIYLCSVVQGTGANVLTFGAGSRLTVL.

The genes are TRBV7-6 and TRBJ2-1; the D gene is possibly TRBD1 (5 bases). CDR3 length: 16 residues. CDR1 and CDR2 (germline): SGHVS, FNYEAQ. V was trimmed by 4 bases and J by 8 bases, leaving 21 bases between them. The CDR3 region has the DNA TGTGCCAGCAGCTCAGGGCCCACCACACTACACGATGAGCAGTTCTTC. It translates to CASSSGPTTLHDEQFF. Based on the CDR3 plus reference TRBV7-6 and TRBJ2-1, the full variable domain is GAGVSQSPRYKVTKRGQDVALRCDPISGHVSLYWYRQALGQGPEFLTYFNYEAQQDKSGLPNDRFSAERPEGSISTLTIQRTEQRDSAMYRCASSSGPTTLHDEQFFGPGTRLTVL.